This T cell receptor beta chain is from a study of molecular identifiers for immune sequencing clone quantification. This clonotype showed up many times. TCRdb analysed the PCR reads with MiXCR anew, one entry per CDR3 protein. The sample carries approximately 97,000 distinct CDR3 sequences, approximately 25% recorded once. Sequencing was carried out using naive CD8+ T cells from blood, with Jurkat cell RNA spiked in. Noted subset: FACS-sorted CD8+CD4-CCR7+CD45RA+ naive T cells. This TCR came from a human donor in good health. Some libraries in this study had Jurkat cell RNA spiked in.

CDR3 nucleotide sequence: TGTGCTAGTGGGCAGGGAAACTATGGCTACACCTTC. This codes for CASGQGNYGYTF. The V gene is TRBV12-5, the J gene TRBJ1-2, with D maybe TRBD1 (5 bases). Germline CDR1 LGHNT, CDR2 FRNRAP. The V end was cut by 6 bases, the J end by 2 bases, with 7 bases between. This CDR3 is 12 amino acids long.